The 29 T cell receptor beta chains reported below all come from one sample, sequenced in a study of blood T cell repertoires in COVID-19. The repertoire was sequenced with immunoSEQ multiplex PCR; TCRdb's copy has only in-frame clones and lacks some. The table lists a few hundred thousand clones, around 90% of them singletons, with around 0.67% in the top ten. Sequencing was performed on peripheral blood. The receptor source for this set is a human donor in a cohort sampled during active COVID-19.

V and J are TRBV24-1 and TRBJ2-5; no clear D gene. Per germline, CDR1 KGHDR and CDR2 SFDVKD. This CDR3 is 14 amino acids long. The V and J ends lost 4 bases and 7 bases respectively, with 15 bases between them. CDR3 loop: CATSDPTSGGTQYF. CDR3 bases: TGTGCCACCAGTGACCCGACATCAGGTGGGACCCAGTACTTC.

The chain links TRBV30 to TRBJ2-7; 10 nucleotides match TRBD1. CDR1 and CDR2 from the germline V gene are GTSNPN and SVGIG (reference sequence). This CDR3 spans 16 amino acids. J lost 5 bases, V lost 2 bases, and 12 bases had no gene match. The CDR3, as DNA: TGTGCCTGGAGTCTAACCGGGACAGGGGTTTTAAACGAGCAGTACTTC. Translated, it gives CAWSLTGTGVLNEQYF.

J is TRBJ2-7 and V is TRBV5-4; 7 nucleotides line up with TRBD1. Germline CDR1 is SGHNT and CDR2 is YYREEE (reference sequence). V was clipped by 4 bases and J by 0 bases; unmatched bases: 7. CDR3 length: 15 residues. CDR3 residues: CASSPPGGVSYEQYF. Here the CDR3 DNA reads TGTGCCAGCAGCCCCCCAGGGGGAGTCTCCTACGAGCAGTACTTC.

V usage is TRBV25-1 and J usage is TRBJ2-7, with 11 bases matching TRBD2. With V trimmed by 3 bases and J by 4 bases, 2 bases remained unmatched. The CDR3 covers 14 residues. Germline V lookup: CDR1 MGHDK, CDR2 SYGVNS. The CDR3 DNA reads as TGTGCCAGCAGTGAGTCTAGCGGGGGGTACGAGCAGTACTTC. This translates into CASSESSGGYEQYF.

This clone has only a few counts. The V and J genes are TRBV4-1 and TRBJ1-1; a weak D match, TRBD1 (6 bases). CDR1 is MGHRA and CDR2 is YSYEKL in the germline V gene. The ends were cut back, 0 bases at V and 1 base at J, with 9 bases in the middle. The CDR3 is made up of 15 amino acids. For the CDR3, the DNA is TGCGCCAGCAGCCAAGATGCAGGGGCGAACACTGAAGCTTTCTTT. Translating gives CASSQDAGANTEAFF.

The V and J genes are TRBV7-9 and TRBJ2-3; no reliable D call. CDR3 length: 17 residues. Deletions cut 5 bases from V and 3 bases from J, with 21 bases between. Germline values: CDR1 SEHNR, CDR2 FQNEAQ (reference sequence). The CDR3 is CASSPALSGTLTDTQYF. The CDR3 DNA sequence: TGTGCCAGCAGCCCGGCACTGTCGGGTACCCTTACAGATACGCAGTATTTT.

J is TRBJ1-1 and V is TRBV6-5; 7 bases align to TRBD1. Losses at the gene ends were 4 bases for V and 4 bases for J; bases not matched to a gene: 3. The CDR3 is 13 residues long. Germline CDR1 is MNHEY and CDR2 is SVGAGI. The CDR3 sequence is CASSLNRGTEAFF. CDR3 coding DNA: TGTGCCAGCAGTTTAAACAGGGGCACTGAAGCTTTCTTT.

J is TRBJ2-1 and V is TRBV19; D perhaps matches TRBD2 (6 bases). In germline, CDR1 is LNHDA, CDR2 SQIVND (reference sequence). CDR3 length: 13 residues. Trimming cost V 10 bases and J 15 bases, with 25 bases left between them. This CDR3 reads CATSEYGRGDSFF. The CDR3 DNA reads TGTGCCACCTCCGAGTACGGGAGAGGGGATTCGTTCTTC.

The chain is built from TRBV15 and TRBJ1-1, with TRBD1 as a possible D gene (5 bases). Germline CDR1 is LNHNV and CDR2 is YYDKDF (reference sequence). The germline V and J ends were trimmed by 0 bases and 3 bases, with 11 bases remaining between them. CDR3 length: 15 residues. CDR3 residues: CATSREGGSHTEAFF. The DNA of the CDR3 is TGTGCCACCAGCAGAGAGGGGGGGTCACACACTGAAGCTTTCTTT.

The rearrangement uses TRBV7-9 and TRBJ1-4; D is unresolved. Trimming left V 5 bases short and J 8 bases short, with 15 bases between. The CDR3 length is 14 residues. Germline V gene lookup returns CDR1 SEHNR and CDR2 FQNEAQ (reference sequence). CDR3 in amino acids: CASSKTNNEEKLFF. DNA of the CDR3: TGTGCCAGCAGCAAGACTAATAACGAGGAAAAACTGTTTTTT.

The chain links TRBV19 to TRBJ1-1; D remains ambiguous. Per germline, CDR1 LNHDA and CDR2 SQIVND (reference sequence). The CDR3 is made up of 19 amino acids. Between the trimmed V and J ends, which lost 5 bases and 0 bases, there was a span of 25 bases. The CDR3 nucleotides read TGTGCCAGTAGTGGTAGTTCTAGGCAGAAGACCTTTATGAACACTGAAGCTTTCTTT. Translation: CASSGSSRQKTFMNTEAFF.

V and J are TRBV7-8 and TRBJ1-6; D is undetermined. Trimming pared 3 bases from V and 7 bases from J, leaving 7 bases between. The CDR3 runs to 13 residues. Looked up from germline, CDR1 is SGHVS and CDR2 is FQNEAQ. The CDR3 loop reads CASSFYRNSPLHF. CDR3 DNA sequence: TGTGCCAGCAGCTTCTACAGAAATTCACCCCTCCACTTT. Full variable domain (remainder filled in from reference TRBV7-8 and TRBJ1-6): GAGVSQSPRYKVAKRGQDVALRCDPISGHVSLFWYQQALGQGPEFLTYFQNEAQLDKSGLPSDRFFAERPEGSVSTLKIQRTQQEDSAVYLCASSFYRNSPLHFGNGTRLTVT.

This sequence joins TRBV11-2 and TRBJ2-7, with TRBD1 identical over 9 bases. Germline-derived CDR1 and CDR2 are SGHAT and FQNNGV. V shed 7 bases and J 1 base; nucleotides not matched to a gene: 14. CDR3 length: 17 residues. The CDR3, as DNA: TGTGCCAGCACCGTTAGAGGGGACAGGGCAAAATCCTACGAGCAGTACTTC. As protein: CASTVRGDRAKSYEQYF.

The chain is built from TRBV5-4 and TRBJ2-7, with D perhaps matching TRBD2 (6 bases). The CDR3 length is 16 residues. Trimming cost V 3 bases and J 1 base, with 17 bases left between them. CDR1 is SGHNT, CDR2 YYREEE, per germline (reference sequence). Here the CDR3 reads CASSSKERVPSYEQYF. The CDR3 bases are TGTGCCAGCAGCTCAAAAGAGCGGGTCCCTTCCTACGAGCAGTACTTC.

The rearrangement joins TRBV6-2 or TRBV6-3 to TRBJ1-5, with 10 nucleotides matching TRBD1. Per the germline V gene, CDR1 is MNHEY and CDR2 is SVGEGT. After removal of 6 bases from V and 4 bases from J, the junction contained 3 bases not matched to a gene. This CDR3 has 14 residues. The CDR3 DNA reads as TGTGCCAGCAGCCCGGACAGGGGGAATCAGCCCCAGCATTTT. It is translated as CASSPDRGNQPQHF.

This clone was observed a handful of times. The chain is built from TRBV28 and TRBJ1-2; TRBD1 matches at 8 bases. Per the germline V gene, CDR1 is MDHEN and CDR2 is SYDVKM. Trimming cost V 0 bases and J 2 bases; bases outside gene matches: 5. The CDR3 sequence is 16 residues long. In nucleotides, the CDR3 is TGTGCCAGCAGTTTATGGCGACAGGGGAGGAACTATGGCTACACCTTC. Translated, it gives CASSLWRQGRNYGYTF.

In its sample, this clone was seen once. The chain carries TRBV10-3 and TRBJ2-5; maybe TRBD1 (5 bases). This CDR3 has 13 amino acids. Trimming stripped 1 base from V and 5 bases from J, with 8 bases between. The V gene's germline CDR1 is ENHRY and CDR2 SYGVKD. For the CDR3, the DNA is TGTGCCATCAGTGAGTACAGGTTGGAGACCCAGTACTTC. Translating gives CAISEYRLETQYF.

The rearrangement joins TRBV7-3 to TRBJ2-2, with D tentatively TRBD2 (6 bases). The CDR3 is 16 amino acids. Germline lookup yields CDR1 SGHTA and CDR2 FQGTGA. With 5 bases removed from V and 0 bases from J, the gap between germline ends came to 13 bases. The CDR3 DNA is TGTGCCAGCAGCCGCGGGGTAGCAGCGAACACCGGGGAGCTGTTTTTT. This codes for CASSRGVAANTGELFF.

V usage is TRBV5-6 and J usage is TRBJ2-1, with D maybe TRBD2 (6 bases). V lost 3 bases and J 12 bases, leaving 22 bases between the germline ends. Germline CDR1 and CDR2: SGHDT and YYEEEE. This CDR3 contains 15 residues. The DNA of the CDR3 is TGTGCCAGCAGCTCCTCCGGGACTGGGGGATTTGGGCAGTTCTTC. It translates to CASSSSGTGGFGQFF.

The V call is TRBV30, the J call TRBJ1-3; D is ambiguous. Deletions cut 3 bases from V and 4 bases from J, with 10 bases between. Germline values: CDR1 GTSNPN, CDR2 SVGIG (reference sequence). The CDR3 is made up of 13 amino acids. The chain's CDR3 is CAWSLVEGNTIYF. In nucleotides, the CDR3 is TGTGCCTGGAGCCTCGTCGAGGGAAACACCATATATTTT.

This sequence joins TRBV5-5 and TRBJ1-5; D gene uncertain. Trimming pared 3 bases from V and 0 bases from J, leaving 7 bases between. The CDR3 runs 14 residues. Germline CDR1 and CDR2: SGHKS and YYEKEE (reference sequence). CDR3 in DNA: TGTGCCAGCAGCTCTCCCTATAGCAATCAGCCCCAGCATTTT. Its translation is CASSSPYSNQPQHF.

The chain joins TRBV27 to TRBJ2-7; 8 bases are a match to TRBD1. V lost 6 bases, J lost 2 bases, and 9 bases stayed unmatched. The CDR3 is 15 residues long. Germline CDR1 MNHEY, CDR2 SMNVEV (reference sequence). The CDR3 reads CASRSPDRGPYEQYF. For the CDR3, the DNA is TGTGCCAGCAGATCTCCCGACAGGGGCCCCTACGAGCAGTACTTC.

The chain is built from TRBV30 and TRBJ1-1; 9 positions match TRBD1. Germline V gene data show CDR1 as GTSNPN and CDR2 as SVGIG (reference sequence). V lost 2 bases to trimming and J lost 3 bases; unmatched junction nucleotides: 7. The CDR3 runs 15 residues. The CDR3, as DNA: TGTGCCTGGAGTCTTATGACAGGGGGGGACACTGAAGCTTTCTTT. This encodes CAWSLMTGGDTEAFF.

The J gene is TRBJ2-7, the V gene TRBV5-4, with a possible D match to TRBD1 (6 bases). Germline V gene lookup returns CDR1 SGHNT and CDR2 YYREEE (reference sequence). The CDR3 has 14 amino acids. Trimming left V 4 bases short and J 3 bases short, with 14 bases between. Here the CDR3 DNA reads TGTGCCAGCAGCCACATTAGGACAGACTACGAGCAGTACTTC. Translating it yields CASSHIRTDYEQYF.

This rearrangement joins TRBV5-1 to TRBJ1-6; D remains ambiguous. V was clipped by 0 bases and J by 8 bases, with 9 bases between them. Germline assignment: CDR1 SGHRS and CDR2 YFSETQ. The CDR3 extends over 14 amino acids. This CDR3 is CASSLGEVDSPLHF. DNA for the CDR3: TGCGCCAGCAGCTTGGGAGAAGTAGATTCACCCCTCCACTTT. Variable domain in full (rest from reference TRBV5-1 and TRBJ1-6): KAGVTQTPRYLIKTRGQQVTLSCSPISGHRSVSWYQQTPGQGLQFLFEYFSETQRNKGNFPGRFSGRQFSNSRSEMNVSTLELGDSALYLCASSLGEVDSPLHFGNGTRLTVT.

The V call is TRBV28, the J call TRBJ2-7, with a possible D match to TRBD2 (5 bases). The CDR3 loop spans 15 amino acids. V shed 3 bases and J shed 4 bases, with 16 bases lying between them. Germline CDR1 MDHEN, CDR2 SYDVKM. CDR3 protein: CASSFKRGVWYEQYF. In nucleotides, the CDR3 is TGTGCCAGCAGTTTTAAACGGGGAGTGTGGTACGAGCAGTACTTC.

This clone was seen just once. The rearrangement uses TRBV3-1 (or the pseudogene TRBV3-2) and TRBJ2-7; D ambiguous. The germline V and J ends were trimmed by 2 bases and 3 bases, with 14 bases remaining between them. The CDR3 consists of 15 residues. Germline V gives CDR1 LGHDT, CDR2 YNNKEL (reference sequence). The CDR3 sequence: CASSQMAARNYEQYF. The CDR3 nucleotides read TGTGCCAGCAGCCAAATGGCTGCCAGGAACTACGAGCAGTACTTC.

This clone appeared a single time. The chain recombines TRBV9 with TRBJ2-7; 10 bases align to TRBD2. The length of the CDR3 is 15 residues. After removal of 4 bases from V and 3 bases from J, the junction contained 7 bases not matched to a gene. Germline CDR1 and CDR2: SGDLS and YYNGEE. CDR3 residues: CASSPGLADLYEQYF. In DNA form, the CDR3 reads TGTGCCAGCAGCCCTGGACTAGCGGACCTCTACGAGCAGTACTTC.

The chain has TRBV7-2 and TRBJ1-2; D possibly corresponds to TRBD1 (6 bases). The CDR3 spans 14 residues. CDR1 SGHTA and CDR2 FQGNSA come from the germline V gene. The V end lost 5 bases, the J end lost 4 bases, and 14 bases lay between the germline ends. The CDR3 loop is CASSPEQGPYGYTF. Here the CDR3 DNA reads TGTGCCAGCAGCCCAGAACAGGGACCCTATGGCTACACCTTC.